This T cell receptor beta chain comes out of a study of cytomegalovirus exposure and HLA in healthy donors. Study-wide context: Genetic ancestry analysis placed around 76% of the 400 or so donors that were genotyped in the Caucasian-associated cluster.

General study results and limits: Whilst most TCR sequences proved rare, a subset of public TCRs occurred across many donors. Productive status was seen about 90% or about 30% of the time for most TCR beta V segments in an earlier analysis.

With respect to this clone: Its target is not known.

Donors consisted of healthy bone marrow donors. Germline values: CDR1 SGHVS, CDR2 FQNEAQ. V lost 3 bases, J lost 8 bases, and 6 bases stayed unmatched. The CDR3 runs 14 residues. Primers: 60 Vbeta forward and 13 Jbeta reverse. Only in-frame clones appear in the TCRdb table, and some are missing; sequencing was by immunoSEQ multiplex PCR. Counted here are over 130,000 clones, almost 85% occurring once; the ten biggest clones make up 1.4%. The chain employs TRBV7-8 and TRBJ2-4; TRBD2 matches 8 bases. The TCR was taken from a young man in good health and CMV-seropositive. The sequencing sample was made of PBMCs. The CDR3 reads CASSFGTSVDIQYF. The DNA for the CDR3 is TGTGCCAGCAGCTTCGGGACTAGTGTAGACATTCAGTACTTC.